This T cell receptor (beta chain) originates from a study of blood T cell repertoires in COVID-19. In the study overall: Sample material is recorded as cDNA or gDNA derived from T cells, B-cell-depleted T cells, or PBMCs.

Generated by immunoSEQ multiplex PCR, the TCRdb table keeps only in-frame clones and is missing some. The data contain a few hundred thousand clones, more than 80% of them singletons. Germline CDR1 and CDR2: LNHDA and SQIVND (reference sequence). Trimming pared 7 bases from V and 9 bases from J, leaving 28 bases between. The CDR3 spans 17 residues. The TCR was taken from a man younger than 30 who had recovered from COVID-19. Sample: peripheral blood. The chain couples TRBV19 to TRBJ2-1, with D possibly being TRBD1 (6 bases). Here the CDR3 DNA reads TGTGCCAGTAAAATCCGGGACACGGAAGTGCCTGGGAGTGAGCAGTTCTTC. Translated: CASKIRDTEVPGSEQFF.